Presented here are 14 T cell receptor beta chains from one specimen sequenced in a study of shared clonotypes between healthy human individuals. CD8 cells regarded as naive lacked CD45RO, were positively chosen for CCR7, and omitted terminally differentiated effector memory CD45RA+ cells. Sequenced by immunoSEQ multiplex PCR; TCRdb stores in-frame clones only, minus some. The table has about 590,000 clones, 95% to 96% seen once. Sequencing was done on a sample of naive CD8+ T cells sorted from blood. The receptors derive from a woman in her 30s in good health.

The genes are TRBV28 and TRBJ2-7; tentative D call: TRBD2 (5 bases). This CDR3 is 13 amino acids long. V lost 11 bases and J lost 0, with 14 bases in between. Germline CDR1 is MDHEN and CDR2 is SYDVKM. DNA for the CDR3: TGTGCCGTGGGCGGGCAGTACTCCTACGAGCAGTACTTC. Its protein product is CAVGGQYSYEQYF.

This rearrangement joins TRBV28 to TRBJ1-5; tentative D call: TRBD1 (5 bases). The length of the CDR3 is 20 residues. Trimming took 3 bases from V and 2 from J, leaving 26 bases between them. The V gene's germline CDR1 is MDHEN and CDR2 SYDVKM. CDR3 region: CASSFSGPRDRSRRNQPQHF. Written as DNA, the CDR3 is TGTGCCAGCAGTTTTTCAGGGCCACGAGATCGGAGCCGTCGCAATCAGCCCCAGCATTTT.

The J gene is TRBJ2-2, the V gene TRBV19, with 8 positions matching TRBD1. Germline loops: CDR1 LNHDA, CDR2 SQIVND (reference sequence). V shed 3 bases and J 6 bases; nucleotides not matched to a gene: 6. The CDR3 length is 15 residues. The CDR3 DNA reads as TGTGCCAGTAGTATGATGCAGGGGGCTTCCGGGGAGCTGTTTTTT. It is translated as CASSMMQGASGELFF.

The chain couples TRBV4-1 to TRBJ2-5; unclear D gene. TRBJ2-7 explains the end of the DNA better; the J call may be wrong. From germline, CDR1 is MGHRA and CDR2 YSYEKL. This CDR3 is 13 amino acids long. The CDR3 here is CASSQGQTGEQYF. The CDR3 coding sequence is TGCGCCAGCAGCCAAGGCCAAACGGGCGAGCAGTACTTC.

DNA for the CDR3: TGTGCCAGCAGTCGCGGCGCTTCAGCTAATGAAAAACTGTTTTTT. Translated: CASSRGASANEKLFF. This chain connects TRBV27 to TRBJ1-4; D gene unclear. The CDR3 contains 15 residues. Trimming cost V 5 bases and J 3 bases, with 13 bases left between them. Germline lookup yields CDR1 MNHEY and CDR2 SMNVEV (reference sequence).

This chain uses TRBV18 with TRBJ2-1, with D perhaps given as TRBD1 or TRBD2 (5 bases each). CDR1 is KGHSH, CDR2 LQKENI, per germline. The V end lost 3 bases, the J end lost 5 bases, and 11 bases lay between the germline ends. This CDR3 is built from 14 residues. DNA of the CDR3: TGTGCCAGCTCACCGACCGGGACCAACAATGAGCAGTTCTTC. Translation gives CASSPTGTNNEQFF.

The chain links TRBV6-1 to TRBJ2-1, with D possibly being TRBD1 or TRBD2 (5 bases each). Germline V gene data show CDR1 as MNHNS and CDR2 as SASEGT. Trimming cost V 8 bases and J 0 bases, with 14 bases left between them. CDR3 length: 15 residues. The CDR3 nucleotides are TGTGCCAGCTCCCCGGGACCAAGCTCCTACAATGAGCAGTTCTTC. Residues: CASSPGPSSYNEQFF.

The chain is built from TRBV27 and TRBJ2-2; 8 bases map to TRBD2. The CDR3 spans 16 residues. Trimming at V came to 1 base and at J to 5 bases, leaving 6 bases not matched to a gene. Germline values: CDR1 MNHEY, CDR2 SMNVEV (reference sequence). CDR3 residues: CASSLFGTSNTGELFF. The CDR3 DNA is TGTGCCAGCAGTTTATTCGGGACTAGTAATACCGGGGAGCTGTTTTTT.

This chain connects TRBV27 to TRBJ2-3; 7 positions agree with TRBD1. The CDR3 is made up of 14 amino acids. V shed 6 bases, J shed 4 bases, and the junction held 7 bases outside the gene matches. Germline lookup yields CDR1 MNHEY and CDR2 SMNVEV (reference sequence). CDR3 residues: CASRTGPASDTQYF. CDR3 DNA sequence: TGTGCCAGCAGGACAGGGCCCGCATCAGATACGCAGTATTTT.

As to this clone: The sample carries other DNA sequences with the same CDR3. The chain's CDR3 is CASSFSTDTQYF. The CDR3, as DNA: TGTGCCAGCAGTTTCAGTACAGATACGCAGTATTTT. The V gene is TRBV27, the J gene TRBJ2-3; D unclear. The V end was cut by 3 bases, the J end by 3 bases, with 4 bases between. Germline lookup yields CDR1 MNHEY and CDR2 SMNVEV (reference sequence). This CDR3 region has 12 residues.

The V gene is TRBV19, the J gene TRBJ2-1; 8 positions match TRBD2. This CDR3 is 12 amino acids long. Germline CDR1 is LNHDA and CDR2 is SQIVND (reference sequence). The V gene end was trimmed by 4 bases and the J gene end by 10 bases; junction bases not matched to a gene: 3. The CDR3 reads CASSTLAGEQFF. The CDR3, as DNA: TGTGCCAGTAGTACCTTAGCGGGAGAGCAGTTCTTC.

This clone has only one observation. The rearrangement links TRBV5-1 to TRBJ2-5; 7 bases are shared with TRBD2. Matching the DNA end better, TRBJ2-7 makes the J call doubtful. The CDR3 sequence is 13 residues long. CDR1 is SGHRS and CDR2 is YFSETQ in the germline V gene. In DNA form, the CDR3 reads TGCGCCAGCAGCGGGGACTATACCTACGAGCAGTACTTC. It yields the protein CASSGDYTYEQYF.

The chain carries TRBV5-8 and TRBJ2-5, with 10 bases lining up with TRBD1. V dropped 4 bases and J dropped 5; count of bases not matched to a gene: 14. This CDR3 spans 17 amino acids. CDR1 is SGHTS and CDR2 is YDEGEE in the germline V gene. The CDR3 protein is CASSAAQRQGAWETQYF. The CDR3 DNA reads TGTGCCAGCAGCGCGGCCCAAAGACAGGGGGCCTGGGAGACCCAGTACTTC.

This chain uses TRBV19 with TRBJ2-5; 7 bases match TRBD2. The V gene's germline CDR1 is LNHDA and CDR2 SQIVND (reference sequence). The junction had 21 bases not matched to a gene; V was cut back by 6 bases and J by 5 bases. CDR3 length: 18 amino acids. This CDR3 is CASRPRLAAKIDGETQYF. The CDR3 DNA sequence: TGTGCCAGTAGACCCCGACTAGCTGCAAAAATCGACGGTGAGACCCAGTACTTC.